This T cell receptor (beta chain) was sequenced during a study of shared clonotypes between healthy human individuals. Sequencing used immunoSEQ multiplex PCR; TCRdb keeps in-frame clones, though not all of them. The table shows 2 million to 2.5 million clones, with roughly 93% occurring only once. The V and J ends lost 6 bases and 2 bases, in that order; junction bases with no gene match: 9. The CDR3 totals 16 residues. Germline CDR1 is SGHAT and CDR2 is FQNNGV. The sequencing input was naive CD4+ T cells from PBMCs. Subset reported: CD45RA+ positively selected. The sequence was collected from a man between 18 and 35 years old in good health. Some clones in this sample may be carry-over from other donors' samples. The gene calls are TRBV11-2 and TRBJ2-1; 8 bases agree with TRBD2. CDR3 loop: CASRQGREVAYNEQFF. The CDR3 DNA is TGTGCCAGCAGACAAGGGCGGGAGGTGGCCTACAATGAGCAGTTCTTC.